What follows is one T cell receptor (beta chain) and its context. The antigen is undetermined. The sample originates from a study of blood T cells in healthy people across ages. Study-level information: Per two T cells, about one barcoded beta molecule was captured through template switching.

A second roughly 6 to 12 cycle PCR used barcoded and J-beta primers. MiXCR was run by TCRdb on the 5' RACE reads, yielding one entry per CDR3 protein. This table has roughly 800,000 distinct CDR3 sequences, 58% appearing once. Whole-study results and caveats: Changes seen in expanded clonotypes were possibly confounded by donor CMV status left unknown. Calculation of diversity from one million T cells yielded estimates considered to be underestimates.

The CDR3 spans 16 residues. Germline values: CDR1 LGHNA, CDR2 YNFKEQ. J was trimmed by 10 bases and V by 1 base; bases with no gene match: 13. V gene TRBV4-2 combines with J gene TRBJ1-1; 9 bases are a match to TRBD1. The TCR comes from a man aged 25 to 40 in good health. Sequencing was carried out using blood. CDR3 DNA sequence: TGTGCCAGCAGCCAAGTACCCGGACAGGGGATGAAAGGAGCTTTCTTT. It is translated as CASSQVPGQGMKGAFF.